Below, 26 T cell receptor beta chains from the same sample are listed, as sequenced in a study of shared T cell receptors in the human thymus. Assay used: immunoSEQ multiplex PCR; TCRdb lists only in-frame clones, some missing. This table holds some 760,000 clones, approximately 83% found once. Separately, the same data were catalogued under a study of human thymus T cells.

Material: thymocytes. The receptor source for this set is a girl under two years old with a congenital heart defect.

In regard to this clone: The sample holds other DNA sequences that translate to the same CDR3. This sequence joins TRBV6-1 and TRBJ1-6, with unresolved D. V was trimmed by 1 base and J by 5 bases, leaving 6 bases between them. Germline CDR1 is MNHNS and CDR2 is SASEGT. The CDR3 has 14 residues. The CDR3 DNA reads as TGTGCCAGCAGTGAAGGACAAGATAATTCACCCCTCCACTTT. Translated, it gives CASSEGQDNSPLHF.

V usage is TRBV28 and J usage is TRBJ2-7; 11 nucleotides line up with TRBD2. Germline CDR1 is MDHEN and CDR2 is SYDVKM. This CDR3 spans 18 amino acids. Trimming took 5 bases from V and 6 from J; bases not matched to a gene: 18. DNA of the CDR3: TGTGCCAGCAGTCTCCCTCGGACTAGCGGGTTGGGGTGTTCCGAGCAGTACTTC. This gives the protein CASSLPRTSGLGCSEQYF.

On this clone itself: Different DNA sequences within this sample yield the same CDR3. The rearrangement uses TRBV7-2 and TRBJ2-5; 7 bases are a match to TRBD1. The CDR3 contains 13 residues. V was clipped by 3 bases and J by 3 bases; unmatched bases: 1. CDR1 and CDR2 (germline): SGHTA, FQGNSA. The CDR3 spells CASSLTGKETQYF. The CDR3 coding sequence is TGTGCCAGCAGCTTGACAGGGAAAGAGACCCAGTACTTC.

The V gene is TRBV27, the J gene TRBJ1-5; maybe TRBD1 (5 bases). CDR1 is MNHEY and CDR2 is SMNVEV in the germline V gene (reference sequence). The CDR3 extends over 15 amino acids. V gave up 4 bases and J gave up 0 bases, with 10 bases separating them. The chain's CDR3 is CASSSWGDSNQPQHF. The DNA of the CDR3 is TGTGCCAGCAGTTCGTGGGGGGATAGCAATCAGCCCCAGCATTTT.

CDR3 sequence (DNA): TGCGCCAGCAGCTTGGACGCTAACTCTGGAAACACCATATATTTT. It yields the protein CASSLDANSGNTIYF. The genes are TRBV5-1 and TRBJ1-3, with D uncertain. V dropped 0 bases and J dropped 0 bases, with 7 bases sitting between them. CDR1 is SGHRS and CDR2 is YFSETQ in the germline V gene. The CDR3 is 15 residues long.

The chain has TRBV27 and TRBJ2-1; TRBD1 matches 7 bases. There are 15 residues in the CDR3. Trimming removed 2 bases from V and 5 bases from J; junction bases left unmatched: 6. CDR1 MNHEY and CDR2 SMNVEV come from the germline V gene (reference sequence). The CDR3 loop reads CASSLGTETHNEQFF. The CDR3 DNA follows: TGTGCCAGCAGTTTAGGGACAGAGACACACAATGAGCAGTTCTTC.

This clone was seen only once. V and J are TRBV4-1 and TRBJ1-1, with D possibly being TRBD1 (5 bases). This CDR3 has 16 residues. In germline, CDR1 is MGHRA, CDR2 YSYEKL. The germline V and J ends were trimmed by 4 bases and 1 base, with 16 bases remaining between them. In DNA, the CDR3 is TGCGCCAGCAGCCGCGGGGGAGTCCCGGAGAACACTGAAGCTTTCTTT. Protein product: CASSRGGVPENTEAFF.

The chain employs TRBV4-1 and TRBJ1-4; D is undetermined. The CDR3 totals 13 residues. The V gene lost 7 bases and the J gene lost 3 bases, with 9 bases spanning the gap. Per germline, CDR1 MGHRA and CDR2 YSYEKL. Here the CDR3 DNA reads TGCGCCAGCAATATTGCGGCTAATGAAAAACTGTTTTTT. Amino acid sequence: CASNIAANEKLFF.

The chain joins TRBV14 to TRBJ2-1; TRBD1 agrees at 9 bases. Unmatched junction bases numbered 18, after V lost 2 bases and J lost 7 bases. The V gene's germline CDR1 is SGHDN and CDR2 FVKESK. The CDR3 runs to 19 residues. The CDR3 sequence: CASSQFPNPGGQGGNEQFF. The DNA of the CDR3 is TGTGCCAGCAGCCAATTCCCAAACCCGGGGGGACAGGGAGGGAATGAGCAGTTCTTC.

V is TRBV27 and J is TRBJ2-3; 9 bases are a match to TRBD1. After removal of 11 bases from V and 1 base from J, the junction contained 7 bases not matched to a gene. The CDR3 loop spans 14 amino acids. Germline V gives CDR1 MNHEY, CDR2 SMNVEV (reference sequence). This CDR3 is CALGTGIGTDTQYF. The CDR3 coding sequence is TGTGCCCTTGGGACAGGGATTGGCACAGATACGCAGTATTTT.

The rearrangement uses TRBV27 and TRBJ2-3; a possible D gene is TRBD2 (6 bases). Per germline, CDR1 MNHEY and CDR2 SMNVEV (reference sequence). This CDR3 has 11 amino acids. Trimming took off 5 bases at V and 6 bases at J, with 6 bases between the two ends. The CDR3, as DNA: TGTGCCAGCAGTGGGGGGGATACGCAGTATTTT. This codes for CASSGGDTQYF.

The rearrangement uses TRBV2 and TRBJ1-5, with D possibly matching TRBD1 (6 bases). The CDR3 consists of 12 residues. The V end was cut by 6 bases, the J end by 12 bases, with 15 bases between. Germline-derived CDR1 and CDR2 are SNHLY and FYNNEI. This CDR3 is CASRGHWTGQHF. CDR3 in DNA: TGTGCCAGCAGGGGACACTGGACCGGCCAGCATTTT.

The chain has TRBV27 and TRBJ1-2, with 8 bases that match TRBD1. The CDR3 loop spans 15 amino acids. The germline gives CDR1 MNHEY, CDR2 SMNVEV (reference sequence). V was pared by 3 bases and J by 1 base, with 4 bases of the junction left unmatched. The CDR3 DNA sequence: TGTGCCAGCAGTTTGGTAACAGGGGGTAACTATGGCTACACCTTC. Protein: CASSLVTGGNYGYTF.

The V and J genes are TRBV10-3 and TRBJ1-1, with a possible D match to TRBD1 (5 bases). Trimming stripped 8 bases from V and 0 bases from J, with 10 bases between. The CDR3 covers 13 residues. The germline V gene has CDR1 ENHRY and CDR2 SYGVKD. The CDR3 spells CAILRQLNTEAFF. In DNA form, the CDR3 reads TGTGCCATCCTTAGACAGTTGAACACTGAAGCTTTCTTT.

V is TRBV6-5 and J is TRBJ1-2; 7 positions match TRBD1. The length of the CDR3 is 14 residues. The trim removed 6 bases at V and 3 bases at J, leaving 7 bases unmatched. CDR1 and CDR2 (germline): MNHEY, SVGAGI. Written as DNA, the CDR3 is TGTGCCAGCAGCCCCCGCCAGGGGGACTATGGCTACACCTTC. This encodes CASSPRQGDYGYTF.

The chain carries TRBV30 and TRBJ2-7; TRBD2 matches at 8 bases. CDR1 is GTSNPN and CDR2 is SVGIG in the germline V gene (reference sequence). With V trimmed by 4 bases and J by 5 bases, 1 base remained unmatched. The CDR3 consists of 11 residues. The CDR3 sequence is CAWISGDEQYF. CDR3 nucleotides: TGTGCCTGGATTAGCGGGGACGAGCAGTACTTC.

The chain recombines TRBV28 with TRBJ1-2; 9 nucleotides match TRBD1. Trimming cost V 6 bases and J 7 bases; bases outside gene matches: 6. This CDR3 comprises 13 residues. In germline, CDR1 is MDHEN, CDR2 SYDVKM. CDR3 amino acids: CASRNRGLSGYTF. Written as DNA, the CDR3 is TGTGCCAGCAGAAACAGGGGGCTGTCTGGCTACACCTTC.

This sequence joins TRBV4-1 and TRBJ2-3; D is undetermined. Germline CDR1 MGHRA, CDR2 YSYEKL. The CDR3 runs 13 residues. The V and J ends lost 3 bases and 2 bases respectively, with 6 bases between them. CDR3 sequence: CASSQGFTDTQYF. The CDR3 DNA is TGCGCCAGCAGCCAGGGCTTCACAGATACGCAGTATTTT.

The CDR3, as DNA: TGTGCCAGTACTCCCGGGAGACGACTTGAAGCTTTCTTT. It translates to CASTPGRRLEAFF. V usage is TRBV19 and J usage is TRBJ1-1; D is unclear. From germline, CDR1 is LNHDA and CDR2 SQIVND (reference sequence). The V end lost 7 bases, the J end lost 7 bases, and 16 bases lay between the germline ends. The CDR3 spans 13 residues. Looking up the rest from reference TRBV19 and TRBJ1-1 gives the full variable domain: DGGITQSPKYLFRKEGQNVTLSCEQNLNHDAMYWYRQDPGQGLRLIYYSQIVNDFQKGDIAEGYSVSREKKESFPLTVTSAQKNPTAFYLCASTPGRRLEAFFGQGTRLTVV.

V is TRBV14 and J is TRBJ2-5, with 11 bases lining up with TRBD2. The CDR3 consists of 17 residues. Per germline, CDR1 SGHDN and CDR2 FVKESK. Trimming at V came to 1 base and at J to 5 bases, leaving 9 bases not matched to a gene. CDR3 sequence: CASSQGVSGGAGETQYF. DNA of the CDR3: TGTGCCAGCAGCCAAGGGGTTAGCGGGGGGGCCGGCGAGACCCAGTACTTC.

The J gene is TRBJ2-6, the V gene TRBV11-3; no clear D gene. The CDR3 totals 14 residues. Germline V gene data show CDR1 as SGHNT and CDR2 as YENEEA. Trimming removed 4 bases at V and 1 base at J, with 5 bases between. Here the CDR3 reads CASSSGSGANVLTF. The CDR3 region has the DNA TGTGCCAGCAGCTCCGGGTCTGGGGCCAACGTCCTGACTTTC. The whole variable domain, remainder taken from reference TRBV11-3 and TRBJ2-6, is EAGVVQSPRYKIIEKKQPVAFWCNPISGHNTLYWYLQNLGQGPELLIRYENEEAVDDSQLPKDRFSAERLKGVDSTLKIQPAELGDSAVYLCASSSGSGANVLTFGAGSRLTVL.

The chain couples TRBV7-9 to TRBJ2-3; 7 bases are a match to TRBD2. V was clipped by 1 base and J by 2 bases; unmatched bases: 9. From germline, CDR1 is SEHNR and CDR2 FQNEAQ (reference sequence). There are 17 residues in the CDR3. CDR3 in amino acids: CASSLVRRGDATDTQYF. CDR3 in DNA: TGTGCCAGCAGCTTAGTCCGCCGGGGGGACGCCACAGATACGCAGTATTTT.

The chain has TRBV2 and TRBJ1-5; D is unclear. The length of the CDR3 is 12 residues. V was cut by 0 bases and J by 7 bases, with 4 bases left in between. Germline V gene sequence: CDR1 SNHLY, CDR2 FYNNEI. The CDR3 region has the DNA TGTGCCAGCAGTGAAGCGGGCCAGCCCCAGCATTTT. Its protein product is CASSEAGQPQHF. The entire variable domain, with the rest obtained from reference TRBV2 and TRBJ1-5, is as follows: EPEVTQTPSHQVTQMGQEVILRCVPISNHLYFYWYRQILGQKVEFLVSFYNNEISEKSEIFDDQFSVERPDGSNFTLKIRSTKLEDSAMYFCASSEAGQPQHFGDGTRLSIL.

Only a few counts were recorded for this clone. The chain has TRBV30 and TRBJ1-5, with a possible D match to TRBD1 (5 bases). Germline V CDR1 and CDR2: GTSNPN, SVGIG (reference sequence). The CDR3 sequence is 16 residues long. V gave up 2 bases and J gave up 7 bases, with 21 bases separating them. The CDR3 reads CAWSPRGWGEEQPQHF. CDR3 coding DNA: TGTGCCTGGAGTCCGAGGGGTTGGGGGGAGGAGCAGCCCCAGCATTTT. The variable domain in full, with the rest retrieved from reference TRBV30 and TRBJ1-5, is SQTIHQWPATLVQPVGSPLSLECTVEGTSNPNLYWYRQAAGRGLQLLFYSVGIGQISSEVPQNLSASRPQDRQFILSSKKLLLSDSGFYLCAWSPRGWGEEQPQHFGDGTRLSIL.

This chain joins TRBV19 and TRBJ2-5; TRBD2 aligns across 9 bases. Germline loops: CDR1 LNHDA, CDR2 SQIVND (reference sequence). The V gene end was trimmed by 2 bases and the J gene end by 5 bases; junction bases not matched to a gene: 12. CDR3 length: 17 residues. The CDR3 sequence: CASSINKAGGREETQYF. The CDR3 bases are TGTGCCAGTAGTATAAATAAGGCGGGGGGGCGTGAGGAGACCCAGTACTTC.

This chain connects TRBV10-3 to TRBJ1-5; the D gene is possibly TRBD1 (5 bases). The CDR3 totals 16 residues. V lost 0 bases and J lost 3, with 12 bases in between. Per the germline V gene, CDR1 is ENHRY and CDR2 is SYGVKD. The CDR3 DNA reads as TGTGCCATCAGTGAGTCCGGGGGGGACCACAATCAGCCCCAGCATTTT. Its translation: CAISESGGDHNQPQHF.